This T cell receptor beta chain is drawn from a study of Graves' ophthalmopathy and Graves' hyperthyroidism. Study information: Peripheral blood (taken before any treatment) was collected at initial diagnosis.

The study excluded patients with other autoimmune diseases, uncontrolled infections, pregnancy or lactation. PBMCs came from approximately 9.6 ml of fresh peripheral blood. Overall study results and limits: Most thyroid clonotypes expanded beyond 0.001 frequency were also found in blood.

The CDR3 consists of 13 residues. CDR1 is MGHRA and CDR2 is YSYEKL in the germline V gene. V was pared by 6 bases and J by 7 bases, with 7 bases of the junction left unmatched. Amplified TCR beta CDR3 regions were obtained using RNA transcripts as template. The library came from an HTBI-primed first-round RT-PCR and a second-round multiplex PCR. TCRdb used MiXCR to reprocess the multiplex PCR reads, holding one entry per CDR3 protein. The sample has about 370,000 distinct CDR3 sequences; about a sixth are singletons. This clonotype has a count of ten or more. Its antigen is undetermined. Sample: peripheral blood. J is TRBJ1-1 and V is TRBV4-1; 8 bases agree with TRBD1. The receptor was isolated from an adult woman with stable Graves' hyperthyroidism. The CDR3: CASRTSGTGEAFF. The CDR3 DNA follows: TGCGCCAGCAGAACCAGCGGGACAGGTGAAGCTTTCTTT.